Shown below are 32 T cell receptor beta chains from a single sample sequenced in a study of a mutant IDH1 vaccine in newly diagnosed glioma. Time point noted: baseline, week 1 (first vaccination visit). Treatment reported: pre-vaccination baseline after standard-of-care therapy. Generated by immunoSEQ multiplex PCR, the TCRdb table keeps only in-frame clones and is missing some. The top ten hold approximately 10% of the sample, which has 12,000 to 15,000 clones, over 75% seen once. The sequenced sample was PBMCs, obtained from a glioma patient treated with radiotherapy, temozolomide or both. These TCRs come from a woman between 40 and 55 years old with glioma. Some clones in this sample may be carry-over from other donors' samples.

The J gene is TRBJ2-4, the V gene TRBV10-1, with D perhaps being TRBD1 or TRBD2 (5 bases each). The V and J ends lost 2 bases and 0 bases respectively, with 5 bases between them. The CDR3 runs 14 residues. Germline CDR1 WNHNN, CDR2 SYGVQD (reference sequence). CDR3 sequence: CASSEGGAKNIQYF. The CDR3, as DNA: TGCGCCAGCAGTGAGGGGGGAGCCAAAAACATTCAGTACTTC.

The chain couples TRBV7-9 to TRBJ2-7, with 10 bases lining up with TRBD1. This CDR3 comprises 15 residues. CDR1 is SEHNR and CDR2 is FQNEAQ in the germline V gene (reference sequence). Trimming at V came to 4 bases and at J to 5 bases, leaving 8 bases not matched to a gene. The DNA for the CDR3 is TGTGCCAGCAGCTACCGGGACAGGGGTTTACACGAGCAGTACTTC. Translating it yields CASSYRDRGLHEQYF.

V is TRBV11-3 and J is TRBJ2-7; 10 bases agree with TRBD1. V shed 2 bases and J 3 bases; nucleotides not matched to a gene: 4. The CDR3 is 15 residues long. CDR1 and CDR2 (germline): SGHNT, YENEEA. Here the CDR3 reads CASSLTGQGHYEQYF. The DNA of the CDR3 is TGTGCCAGCAGCTTAACGGGACAGGGGCACTACGAGCAGTACTTC.

Comment on this clone: Mismatch with germline at one junction end may stem from a read error. The chain couples TRBV7-7 to TRBJ2-5; D possibly uses TRBD1 or TRBD2 (5 bases each). Germline V gene sequence: CDR1 SSHAT, CDR2 FNYEAQ (reference sequence). The CDR3 loop spans 17 amino acids. The CDR3 here is CASSLDPGPTPLETQYF. Written as DNA, the CDR3 is TGTGCTAGCAGCTTAGACCCGGGACCCACTCCCCTAGAGACCCAGTACTTC.

The chain employs TRBV19 and TRBJ2-1; perhaps TRBD2 as D (5 bases). The CDR3 totals 11 residues. The germline V gene has CDR1 LNHDA and CDR2 SQIVND (reference sequence). Trimming cost V 4 bases and J 10 bases, with 8 bases left between them. The chain's CDR3 is CASSTGWEQFF. CDR3 nucleotides: TGTGCCAGTAGTACGGGATGGGAGCAGTTCTTC.

The V gene is TRBV7-9, the J gene TRBJ1-1; no reliable D call. Germline V gene lookup returns CDR1 SEHNR and CDR2 FQNEAQ (reference sequence). The V gene lost 5 bases and the J gene lost 3 bases, with 16 bases spanning the gap. The CDR3 runs to 15 residues. The CDR3 here is CASSRGSGIDTEAFF. DNA of the CDR3: TGTGCCAGCAGCCGCGGTTCGGGGATAGACACTGAAGCTTTCTTT.

The chain couples TRBV11-2 to TRBJ1-5; D perhaps matches TRBD1 (6 bases). The V gene's germline CDR1 is SGHAT and CDR2 FQNNGV. The V end lost 4 bases, the J end lost 0 bases, and 10 bases lay between the germline ends. CDR3 length equals 15 residues. The CDR3 region has the DNA TGTGCCAGCAGCTGGACAGCCTATAGCAATCAGCCCCAGCATTTT. The encoded protein is CASSWTAYSNQPQHF.

The V gene is TRBV19, the J gene TRBJ1-1; 9 nucleotides agree with TRBD1. Germline CDR1 LNHDA, CDR2 SQIVND (reference sequence). The CDR3 totals 14 residues. With V trimmed by 5 bases and J by 4 bases, 5 bases remained unmatched. CDR3 sequence reads: CASSQQGAGTEAFF. The CDR3, as DNA: TGTGCCAGTAGTCAACAGGGGGCGGGCACTGAAGCTTTCTTT.

The genes are TRBV25-1 and TRBJ2-7, with D unclear. The CDR3 totals 11 residues. V was cut by 5 bases and J by 2 bases, with 4 bases left in between. Looked up from germline, CDR1 is MGHDK and CDR2 is SYGVNS. CDR3 bases: TGTGCCAGCAGTTCCCCCTACGAGCAGTACTTC. Translation: CASSSPYEQYF.

V is TRBV6-5 and J is TRBJ1-3; possible D gene TRBD1, 5 bases. This CDR3 spans 12 amino acids. Per the germline V gene, CDR1 is MNHEY and CDR2 is SVGAGI. Trimming removed 11 bases at V and 1 base at J, with 9 bases between. The CDR3 sequence: CAAQGSGNTIYF. The CDR3 DNA sequence: TGTGCCGCCCAGGGTTCTGGAAACACCATATATTTT.

V is TRBV7-6 and J is TRBJ1-1, with a possible D match to TRBD1 (5 bases). In germline, CDR1 is SGHVS, CDR2 FNYEAQ. The CDR3 is made up of 15 amino acids. Trimming cost V 1 base and J 4 bases, with 13 bases left between them. The CDR3 DNA sequence: TGTGCCAGCAGCTTAGGTCCAGGGCCGGGCACTGAAGCTTTCTTT. Translation gives CASSLGPGPGTEAFF.

This chain connects TRBV11-2 to TRBJ2-5; D is possibly TRBD2 (7 bases). V was clipped by 4 bases and J by 4 bases, with 10 bases between them. The CDR3 extends over 13 amino acids. The germline V gene has CDR1 SGHAT and CDR2 FQNNGV. CDR3 nucleotides: TGTGCCAGCAGCTGGGGGGGGCCAGAGACCCAGTACTTC. This encodes CASSWGGPETQYF.

J is TRBJ1-1 and V is TRBV10-3; 9 bases agree with TRBD1. V shed 6 bases and J 0 bases; nucleotides not matched to a gene: 8. Per germline, CDR1 ENHRY and CDR2 SYGVKD. The CDR3 spans 16 residues. Here the CDR3 reads CAIRKGQGPMNTEAFF. In nucleotides, the CDR3 is TGTGCCATCAGAAAGGGACAGGGCCCAATGAACACTGAAGCTTTCTTT.

The V and J genes are TRBV28 and TRBJ2-4; 14 nucleotides match TRBD2. CDR1 MDHEN and CDR2 SYDVKM come from the germline V gene. The CDR3 is 20 amino acids. V gave up 5 bases and J gave up 1 base; unmatched junction bases: 13. This CDR3 is CASSPAGLAGVHLAKNIQYF. CDR3 bases: TGTGCCAGCAGTCCCGCGGGACTAGCGGGAGTTCATCTGGCCAAAAACATTCAGTACTTC. The whole variable domain, remainder taken from reference TRBV28 and TRBJ2-4, is DVKVTQSSRYLVKRTGEKVFLECVQDMDHENMFWYRQDPGLGLRLIYFSYDVKMKEKGDIPEGYSVSREKKERFSLILESASTNQTSMYLCASSPAGLAGVHLAKNIQYFGAGTRLSVL.

The chain is built from TRBV15 and TRBJ1-6; the D is unclear. The ends were cut back, 0 bases at V and 5 bases at J, with 8 bases in the middle. The CDR3 is 15 residues long. CDR1 is LNHNV and CDR2 is YYDKDF in the germline V gene (reference sequence). CDR3 sequence (DNA): TGTGCCACCAGCAGAGACACTGGCAATAATTCACCCCTCCACTTT. It encodes CATSRDTGNNSPLHF.

The V gene is TRBV6-6, the J gene TRBJ2-7; D may correspond to TRBD1 or TRBD2 (5 bases each). The CDR3 sequence is 15 residues long. Looked up from germline, CDR1 is MNHNY and CDR2 is SVGAGI (reference sequence). The germline V and J ends were trimmed by 5 bases and 2 bases, with 16 bases remaining between them. The CDR3 loop reads CASSPRGPGPYEQYF. CDR3 in DNA: TGTGCCAGCAGTCCCCGAGGGCCAGGGCCCTACGAGCAGTACTTC.

The V gene is TRBV5-6, the J gene TRBJ2-7; possibly TRBD1 for D (6 bases). Between the trimmed V and J ends, which lost 1 base and 2 bases, there was a span of 7 bases. CDR3 length: 13 amino acids. CDR1 is SGHDT, CDR2 YYEEEE, per germline. The CDR3 is CASSLTGTYEQYF. The CDR3 DNA is TGTGCCAGCAGCTTGACAGGGACCTACGAGCAGTACTTC.

The sample holds one count of this clone. The CDR3 reads CASGETARSSYNEQFF. DNA for the CDR3: TGTGCCAGCGGGGAGACAGCGCGAAGCTCCTACAATGAGCAGTTCTTC. This rearrangement joins TRBV5-5 to TRBJ2-1; D is perhaps TRBD1 or TRBD2 (5 bases each). The V end lost 7 bases, the J end lost 0 bases, and 17 bases lay between the germline ends. In germline, CDR1 is SGHKS, CDR2 YYEKEE (reference sequence). This CDR3 spans 16 amino acids.

This rearrangement joins TRBV2 to TRBJ2-7, with TRBD2 matching 12 bases. The length of the CDR3 is 16 residues. Trimming at V came to 6 bases and at J to 6 bases, leaving 12 bases not matched to a gene. The germline gives CDR1 SNHLY, CDR2 FYNNEI. The DNA for the CDR3 is TGTGCCAGCAGACCCCCCCGTCTAGCGGGGGGGCCCGAGCAGTACTTC. It codes for CASRPPRLAGGPEQYF.

The V gene is TRBV20-1, the J gene TRBJ2-5, with 7 bases lining up with TRBD1. J gave up 5 bases and V 6 bases, and 3 bases lay outside the gene matches. The CDR3 covers 11 residues. Germline CDR1 is DFQATT and CDR2 is SNEGSKA (reference sequence). The CDR3: CSADRVETQYF. The CDR3 DNA reads TGCAGTGCAGACAGGGTTGAGACCCAGTACTTC.

The V call is TRBV2, the J call TRBJ1-5; 11 bases are a match to TRBD1. Germline V gene data show CDR1 as SNHLY and CDR2 as FYNNEI. Germline trimming cut 3 bases from V and 6 bases from J; bases unmatched to any gene: 10. The CDR3 spans 17 residues. CDR3 nucleotides: TGTGCCAGCAGTGAGGACAGGGGGCGCGGAGTGGCTCAGCCCCAGCATTTT. As protein: CASSEDRGRGVAQPQHF.

The V call is TRBV9, the J call TRBJ2-7; 7 bases align to TRBD2. V lost 1 base and J lost 0; bases outside the gene matches: 7. The CDR3 is made up of 16 amino acids. Germline CDR1 is SGDLS and CDR2 is YYNGEE. DNA of the CDR3: TGTGCCAGCAGCGTATATCCGGCGGGAGCCTCCTACGAGCAGTACTTC. Amino acid sequence: CASSVYPAGASYEQYF.

J is TRBJ2-7 and V is TRBV4-1; possibly TRBD1 for D (5 bases). Germline CDR1 reads MGHRA; CDR2 reads YSYEKL. This CDR3 has 14 amino acids. V was shortened by 4 bases and J by 6 bases, with 16 bases between the two germline ends. The CDR3 DNA is TGCGCCAGCAGCCGAGGACATACTGATTTCGAGCAGTACTTC. This translates into CASSRGHTDFEQYF.

The chain uses TRBV6-7 and TRBJ1-2; 10 bases line up with TRBD1. TRBV6-7 counts as an open reading frame of uncertain function. This CDR3 spans 16 amino acids. Trimming cost V 2 bases and J 5 bases; bases outside gene matches: 8. The CDR3 here is CASSYNDLGQGYGYTF. The CDR3 DNA reads TGTGCCAGCAGTTACAATGATTTGGGACAGGGGTATGGCTACACCTTC.

CDR3 amino acids: CASILRGGAPDTQYF. For the CDR3, the DNA is TGCGCCAGCATACTACGAGGGGGAGCTCCAGATACGCAGTATTTT. This chain connects TRBV23-1 to TRBJ2-3; D may be TRBD1 (6 bases). TRBV23-1 is given ORF status, its function remaining uncertain. This CDR3 comprises 15 residues. Trimming stripped 7 bases from V and 4 bases from J, with 18 bases between.

The rearrangement uses TRBV25-1 and TRBJ1-1, with D tentatively TRBD1 (6 bases). CDR3 length: 15 amino acids. Germline CDR1 MGHDK, CDR2 SYGVNS. V was cut by 6 bases and J by 1 base, with 15 bases left in between. The CDR3 sequence is CASRDPLTGNTEAFF. The DNA of the CDR3 is TGTGCCAGCAGGGACCCCCTGACAGGGAACACTGAAGCTTTCTTT.

The rearrangement uses TRBV2 and TRBJ1-5; possible D gene TRBD1, 6 bases. Germline V gives CDR1 SNHLY, CDR2 FYNNEI. The CDR3 extends over 14 amino acids. Trimming removed 6 bases from V and 2 bases from J, with 11 bases in between. CDR3 in DNA: TGTGCCAGCAGACAGGGTTCGGGCAATCAGCCCCAGCATTTT. As protein: CASRQGSGNQPQHF. Full variable domain (missing parts from reference TRBV2 and TRBJ1-5): EPEVTQTPSHQVTQMGQEVILRCVPISNHLYFYWYRQILGQKVEFLVSFYNNEISEKSEIFDDQFSVERPDGSNFTLKIRSTKLEDSAMYFCASRQGSGNQPQHFGDGTRLSIL.

The gene calls are TRBV18 and TRBJ1-1; no clear D gene. This CDR3 is 14 amino acids long. CDR1 KGHSH and CDR2 LQKENI come from the germline V gene. The V end lost 1 base, the J end lost 3 bases, and 9 bases lay between the germline ends. The CDR3 DNA sequence: TGTGCCAGCTCACCACTGGCGGAGTACACTGAAGCTTTCTTT. This encodes CASSPLAEYTEAFF.

The chain uses TRBV5-4 and TRBJ2-1; 9 bases are shared with TRBD2. This CDR3 is 12 amino acids long. CDR1 is SGHNT, CDR2 YYREEE, per germline (reference sequence). After removal of 3 bases from V and 12 bases from J, the junction contained 4 bases not matched to a gene. The DNA for the CDR3 is TGTGCCAGCAGCTCCCTAGCGGGGTTGCAGTTCTTC. Its protein is CASSSLAGLQFF.

The chain employs TRBV27 and TRBJ2-7, with TRBD1 as a possible D gene (6 bases). This CDR3 comprises 18 residues. The germline V gene has CDR1 MNHEY and CDR2 SMNVEV (reference sequence). The V gene lost 3 bases and the J gene lost 0 bases, with 21 bases spanning the gap. CDR3 nucleotide sequence: TGTGCCAGCAGTTTGTTGGGCCTGGACAGCGGAAACTCCTACGAGCAGTACTTC. Translated: CASSLLGLDSGNSYEQYF.

This chain joins TRBV10-1 and TRBJ2-1; weak D call: TRBD2 (6 bases). This CDR3 is built from 12 residues. V lost 6 bases and J lost 7, with 10 bases in between. CDR1 WNHNN and CDR2 SYGVQD come from the germline V gene (reference sequence). CDR3 bases: TGCGCCAGCAGCTTGACTAGAAATGAGCAGTTCTTC. It encodes CASSLTRNEQFF.

Only a few counts were recorded for this clone. The chain has TRBV19 and TRBJ1-5, with D possibly being TRBD1 (5 bases). This CDR3 comprises 14 residues. Deletions cut 5 bases from V and 7 bases from J, with 15 bases between. The germline V gene encodes CDR1 LNHDA and CDR2 SQIVND (reference sequence). DNA of the CDR3: TGTGCCAGTAGTGCCCGGCAGGGTAGCCAGCCCCAGCATTTT. Its translation is CASSARQGSQPQHF.